The rows below give T cell receptor beta chains drawn from one sample of a study of blood T cell repertoires in COVID-19. Generated by immunoSEQ multiplex PCR, the TCRdb table keeps only in-frame clones and is missing some. The data show around 110,000 clones, with roughly 79% seen just once and over 6% held by the top ten. Sample: peripheral blood. The receptors were sampled from a man aged 65 to 85 with active or convalescent COVID-19. CDR3s include the opening cysteine and the closing phenylalanine or tryptophan. D genes are given only for firm matches. Clone size is given for some rows only: seen once, a few or many times, or a class if the clone is expanded.

TRBV3-1/TRBV3-2	TRBJ2-5	NA	NA	TGTGCCAGCAGCCCCATCGAGGGTTGGGAGACCCAGTACTTC	CASSPIEGWETQYF
TRBV7-2	TRBJ1-2	NA	NA	TGTGCCAGCAGCTTTGGGGGAGGGAGCTATGGCTACACCTTC	CASSFGGGSYGYTF
TRBV19	TRBJ1-1	TRBD1	NA	TGTGCCAGTAGGGAGACAGGGAGAACTGAAGCTTTCTTT	CASRETGRTEAFF
TRBV30	TRBJ1-1	NA	NA	TGTGCCTGGAGTGTACAGGGCAGAGGAGAAGCTTTCTTT	CAWSVQGRGEAFF
TRBV7-9	TRBJ2-5	NA	NA	TGTGCCAGCAGCTTAGCGTCCGGTCAAGAGACCCAGTACTTC	CASSLASGQETQYF
TRBV28	TRBJ2-1	NA	NA	TGTGCCAGCAGAGGACCTCGGGATACGAAGACGATGTACAATGAGCAGTTCTTC	CASRGPRDTKTMYNEQFF
TRBV28	TRBJ1-5	NA	NA	TGTGCCAGCAGTCTACCCCCCTGGGCAGGGCTCAGTCAGCCCCAGCATTTT	CASSLPPWAGLSQPQHF
TRBV7-3	TRBJ2-3	NA	NA	TGTGCCAGCAGCTCGGGTTCGGGGGTTTCGACAGATACGCAGTATTTT	CASSSGSGVSTDTQYF
TRBV5-1	TRBJ1-4	NA	NA	TGCGCCACCAGGCGGGACCAAGGGGAAAAACTGTTTTTT	CATRRDQGEKLFF
TRBV6-5	TRBJ1-2	TRBD1	NA	TGTGCCACTGGGGGGGACAGGGGTAACTATGGCTACACCTTC	CATGGDRGNYGYTF
TRBV5-4	TRBJ1-1	TRBD1	once	TGTGCCAGCAGCCCTGGCGGGACAGGACAAAACACTGAAGCTTTCTTT	CASSPGGTGQNTEAFF
TRBV5-6	TRBJ2-6	NA	NA	TGTGCCAGCAGCTTGAGTACTAGCCTTACCGCGTCTGGGGCCAACGTCCTGACTTTC	CASSLSTSLTASGANVLTF
TRBV5-6	TRBJ2-5	TRBD2	many	TGTGCCAGCAGCCCGGGACTAGCGGGAGGGCCAGGAGAGACCCAGTACTTC	CASSPGLAGGPGETQYF
TRBV10-3	TRBJ1-1	NA	once	TGTGCCATCAGTGAGTCGACTCAAACCTCTGAAGCTTTCTTT	CAISESTQTSEAFF
TRBV19	TRBJ1-3	TRBD1	NA	TGTGCCAGTAGTCCGGGACAGGGAAGCTCTGGAAACACCATATATTTT	CASSPGQGSSGNTIYF
TRBV15	TRBJ1-1	NA	NA	TGTGCCACCAGCAGAGATCCCGGGGGTGGCACTGAAGCTTTCTTT	CATSRDPGGGTEAFF
TRBV7-9	TRBJ1-3	TRBD1	once	TGTGCCAGCAGCTTCTCGGACAGGGCCCCCTCTGGAAACACCATATATTTT	CASSFSDRAPSGNTIYF
TRBV6-5	TRBJ1-6	NA	once	TGTGCCAGCAGTTTTGGAGGGGTTAATTCACCCCTCCACTTT	CASSFGGVNSPLHF
TRBV4-2	TRBJ2-5	NA	NA	TGTGCCAGCAGCCAAGAATGGTCGGGGGGCGCCTCCCAAGAGACCCAGTACTTC	CASSQEWSGGASQETQYF
TRBV6-2/TRBV6-3	TRBJ1-5	NA	NA	TGTGCCAGCAGTTTTTCCCAAAATCAGCCCCAGCATTTT	CASSFSQNQPQHF
TRBV10-1	TRBJ2-3	NA	NA	TGCGCCAGCCAGGGGACCAGCACAGATACGCAGTATTTT	CASQGTSTDTQYF
TRBV7-9	TRBJ1-2	NA	NA	TGTGCCAGCAGCTTTGACGCGGGGAATGGCTACACCTTC	CASSFDAGNGYTF
TRBV7-2	TRBJ2-7	TRBD2	NA	TGTGCCAGCAGGACTAGCGGGGGGGCCTACGAGCAGTACTTC	CASRTSGGAYEQYF
TRBV4-2	TRBJ1-2	NA	NA	TGTGCCAGCAGCCAAGATAGAGGTGGCTACACCTTC	CASSQDRGGYTF
TRBV9	TRBJ1-6	TRBD1	NA	TGTGCCAGCAGCGTAGGCCAGGGACAGGATTATTCACCCCTCCACTTT	CASSVGQGQDYSPLHF
TRBV15	TRBJ2-3	NA	once	TGTGCCACCAGCAGAGAATTCATTCCGTCCTCACTCAATTTT	CATSREFIPSSLNF
TRBV29-1	TRBJ2-3	TRBD2	NA	TGCAGCGTTGAAGAGGGGTCTGGAGCGGGATACACAGATACGCAGTATTTT	CSVEEGSGAGYTDTQYF
TRBV2	TRBJ2-3	TRBD2	NA	TGTGCCAGCAGTCGGGACTATCGGGCAGATACGCAGTATTTT	CASSRDYRADTQYF